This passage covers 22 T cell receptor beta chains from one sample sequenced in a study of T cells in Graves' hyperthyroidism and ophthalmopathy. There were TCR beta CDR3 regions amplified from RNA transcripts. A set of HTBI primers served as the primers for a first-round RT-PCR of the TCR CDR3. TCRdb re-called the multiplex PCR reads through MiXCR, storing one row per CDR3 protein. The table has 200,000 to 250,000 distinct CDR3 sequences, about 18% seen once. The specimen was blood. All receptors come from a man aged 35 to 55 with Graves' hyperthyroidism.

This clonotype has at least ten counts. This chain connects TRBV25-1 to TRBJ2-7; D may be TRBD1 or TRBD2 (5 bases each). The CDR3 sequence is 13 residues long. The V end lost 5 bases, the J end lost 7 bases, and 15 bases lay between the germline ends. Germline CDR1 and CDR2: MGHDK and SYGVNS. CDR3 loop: CASSYRDRLEQYF. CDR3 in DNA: TGTGCCAGCAGTTACCGGGACCGCCTTGAGCAGTACTTC.

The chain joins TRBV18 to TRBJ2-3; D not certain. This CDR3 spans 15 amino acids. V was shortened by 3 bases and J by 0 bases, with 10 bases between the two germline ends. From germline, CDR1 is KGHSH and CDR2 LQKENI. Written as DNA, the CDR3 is TGTGCCAGCTCACCGGACCAACCTAGCACAGATACGCAGTATTTT. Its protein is CASSPDQPSTDTQYF.

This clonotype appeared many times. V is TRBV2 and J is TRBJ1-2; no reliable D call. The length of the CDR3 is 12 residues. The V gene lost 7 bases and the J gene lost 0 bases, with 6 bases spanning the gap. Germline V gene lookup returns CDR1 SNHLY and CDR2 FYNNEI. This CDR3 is CASNPANYGYTF. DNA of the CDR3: TGTGCCAGCAATCCAGCTAACTATGGCTACACCTTC.

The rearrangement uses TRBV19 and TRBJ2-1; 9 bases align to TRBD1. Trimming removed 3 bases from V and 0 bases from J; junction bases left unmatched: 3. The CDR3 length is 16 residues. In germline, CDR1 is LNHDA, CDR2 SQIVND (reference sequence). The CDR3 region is CASSMGQGFSYNEQFF. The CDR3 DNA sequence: TGTGCCAGTAGTATGGGACAGGGCTTCTCCTACAATGAGCAGTTCTTC.

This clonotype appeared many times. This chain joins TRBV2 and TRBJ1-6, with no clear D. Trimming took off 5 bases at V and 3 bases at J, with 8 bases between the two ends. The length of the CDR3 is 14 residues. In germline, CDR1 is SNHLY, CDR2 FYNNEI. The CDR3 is CASSQALYNSPLHF. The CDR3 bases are TGTGCCAGCAGTCAGGCGCTCTATAATTCACCCCTCCACTTT. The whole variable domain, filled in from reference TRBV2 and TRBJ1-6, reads EPEVTQTPSHQVTQMGQEVILRCVPISNHLYFYWYRQILGQKVEFLVSFYNNEISEKSEIFDDQFSVERPDGSNFTLKIRSTKLEDSAMYFCASSQALYNSPLHFGNGTRLTVT.

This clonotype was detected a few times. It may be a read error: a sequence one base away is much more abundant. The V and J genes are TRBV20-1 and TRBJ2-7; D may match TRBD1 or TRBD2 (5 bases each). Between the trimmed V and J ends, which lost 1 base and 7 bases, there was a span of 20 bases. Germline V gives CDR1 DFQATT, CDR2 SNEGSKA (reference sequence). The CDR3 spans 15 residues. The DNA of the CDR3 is TGCAGTGCTAGAGGTGAAGGGGCAGGACTCGGGGAGCAGTACTTC. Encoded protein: CSARGEGAGLGEQYF.

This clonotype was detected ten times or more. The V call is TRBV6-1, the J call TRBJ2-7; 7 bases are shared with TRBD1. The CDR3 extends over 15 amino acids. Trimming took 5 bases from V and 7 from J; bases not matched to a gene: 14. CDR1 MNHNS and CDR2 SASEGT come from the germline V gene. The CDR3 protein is CASSLDRALPGEQYF. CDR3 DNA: TGTGCCAGCAGTCTTGACAGGGCCCTCCCGGGGGAGCAGTACTTC.

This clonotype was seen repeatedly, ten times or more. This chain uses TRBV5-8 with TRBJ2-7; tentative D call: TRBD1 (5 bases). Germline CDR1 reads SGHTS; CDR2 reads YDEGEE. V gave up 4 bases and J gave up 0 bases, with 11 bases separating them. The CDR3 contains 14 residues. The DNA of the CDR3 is TGTGCCAGCAGCCCCGACAGAAACTCCTACGAGCAGTACTTC. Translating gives CASSPDRNSYEQYF.

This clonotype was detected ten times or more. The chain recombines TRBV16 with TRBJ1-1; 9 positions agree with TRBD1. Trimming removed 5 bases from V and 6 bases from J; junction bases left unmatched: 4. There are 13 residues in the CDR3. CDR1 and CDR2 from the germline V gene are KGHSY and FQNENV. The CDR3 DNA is TGTGCCAGCAGCGAACAGGGGGCCGCTGAAGCTTTCTTT. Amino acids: CASSEQGAAEAFF.

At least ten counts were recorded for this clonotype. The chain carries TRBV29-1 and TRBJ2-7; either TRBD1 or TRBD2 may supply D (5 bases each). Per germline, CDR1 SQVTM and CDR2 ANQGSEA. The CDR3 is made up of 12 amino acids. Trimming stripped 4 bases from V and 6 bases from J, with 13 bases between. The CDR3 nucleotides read TGCAGCGTTGTTGAGGGGCTGGGCGAGCAGTACTTC. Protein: CSVVEGLGEQYF.

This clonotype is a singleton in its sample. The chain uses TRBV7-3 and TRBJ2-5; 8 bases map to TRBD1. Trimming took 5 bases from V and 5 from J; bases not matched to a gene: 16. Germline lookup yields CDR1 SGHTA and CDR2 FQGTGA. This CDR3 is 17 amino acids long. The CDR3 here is CASSLVGGFRGQETQYF. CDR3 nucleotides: TGTGCCAGCAGCCTAGTAGGAGGCTTCAGGGGGCAGGAGACCCAGTACTTC.

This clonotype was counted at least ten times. CDR3 in DNA: TGTGCCAGCAGCCAGGGACAGATCACCTTCAATGAGCAGTTCTTC. This codes for CASSQGQITFNEQFF. The chain is built from TRBV3-1 and TRBJ2-1, with 7 positions matching TRBD1. The CDR3 length is 15 residues. With V trimmed by 3 bases and J by 6 bases, 8 bases remained unmatched. Per the germline V gene, CDR1 is LGHDT and CDR2 is YNNKEL (reference sequence).

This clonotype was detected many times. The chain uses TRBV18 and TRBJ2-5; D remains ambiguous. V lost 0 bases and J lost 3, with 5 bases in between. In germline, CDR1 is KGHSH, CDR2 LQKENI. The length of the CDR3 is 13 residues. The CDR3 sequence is CASSPPTKETQYF. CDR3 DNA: TGTGCCAGCTCACCACCAACAAAAGAGACCCAGTACTTC.

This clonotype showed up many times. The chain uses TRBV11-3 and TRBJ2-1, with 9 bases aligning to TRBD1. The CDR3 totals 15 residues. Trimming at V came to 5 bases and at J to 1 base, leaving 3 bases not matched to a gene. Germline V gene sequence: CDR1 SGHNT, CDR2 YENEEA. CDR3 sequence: CASSRDRGSYNEQFF. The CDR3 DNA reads TGTGCCAGCAGCCGCGACAGGGGGTCCTACAATGAGCAGTTCTTC.

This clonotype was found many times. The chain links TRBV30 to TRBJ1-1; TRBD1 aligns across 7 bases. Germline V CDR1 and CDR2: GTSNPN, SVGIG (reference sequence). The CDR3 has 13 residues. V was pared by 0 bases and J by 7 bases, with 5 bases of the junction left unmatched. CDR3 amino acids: CAWSVQGLGEAFF. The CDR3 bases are TGTGCCTGGAGTGTACAGGGGCTTGGTGAAGCTTTCTTT.

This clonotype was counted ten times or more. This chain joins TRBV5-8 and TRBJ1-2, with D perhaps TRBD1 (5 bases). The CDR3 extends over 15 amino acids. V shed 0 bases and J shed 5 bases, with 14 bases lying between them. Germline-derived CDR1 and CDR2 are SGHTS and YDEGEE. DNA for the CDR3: TGTGCCAGCAGCTTGGGGACACTAAAAGGGTATGGCTACACCTTC. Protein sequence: CASSLGTLKGYGYTF.

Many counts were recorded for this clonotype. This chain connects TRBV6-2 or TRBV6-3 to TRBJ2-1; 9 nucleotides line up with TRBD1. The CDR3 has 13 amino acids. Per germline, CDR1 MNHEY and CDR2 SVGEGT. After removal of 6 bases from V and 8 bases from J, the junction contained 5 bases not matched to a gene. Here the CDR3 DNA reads TGTGCCAGCAGGCGACAGGGGGACGATGAGCAGTTCTTC. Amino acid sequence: CASRRQGDDEQFF.

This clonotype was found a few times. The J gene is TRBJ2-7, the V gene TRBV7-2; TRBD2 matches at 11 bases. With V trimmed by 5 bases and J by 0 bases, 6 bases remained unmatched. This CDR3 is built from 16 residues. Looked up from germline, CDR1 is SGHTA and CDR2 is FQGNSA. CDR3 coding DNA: TGTGCCAGCAGCCTCCGACTAGCGGGGACCTCCTACGAGCAGTACTTC. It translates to CASSLRLAGTSYEQYF.

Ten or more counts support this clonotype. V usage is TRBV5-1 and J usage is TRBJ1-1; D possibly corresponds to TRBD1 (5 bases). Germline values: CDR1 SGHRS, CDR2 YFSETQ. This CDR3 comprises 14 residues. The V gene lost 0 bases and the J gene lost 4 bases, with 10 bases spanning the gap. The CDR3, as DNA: TGCGCCAGCAGCTTGGGACAGACGGGCACTGAAGCTTTCTTT. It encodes CASSLGQTGTEAFF.

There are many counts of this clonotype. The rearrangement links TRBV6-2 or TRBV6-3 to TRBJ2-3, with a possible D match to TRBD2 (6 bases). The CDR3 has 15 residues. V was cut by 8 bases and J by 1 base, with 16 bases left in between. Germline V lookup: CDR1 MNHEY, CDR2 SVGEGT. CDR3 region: CASSPRGIGTDTQYF. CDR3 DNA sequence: TGTGCCAGCTCTCCACGGGGGATCGGCACAGATACGCAGTATTTT.

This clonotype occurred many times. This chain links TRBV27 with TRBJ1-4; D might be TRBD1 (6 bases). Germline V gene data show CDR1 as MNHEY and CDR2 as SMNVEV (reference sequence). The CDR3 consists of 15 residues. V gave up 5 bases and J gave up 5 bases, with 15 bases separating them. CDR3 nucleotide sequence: TGTGCCAGCAGTACCCGGAGCAGGGGAAATGAAAAACTGTTTTTT. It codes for CASSTRSRGNEKLFF.

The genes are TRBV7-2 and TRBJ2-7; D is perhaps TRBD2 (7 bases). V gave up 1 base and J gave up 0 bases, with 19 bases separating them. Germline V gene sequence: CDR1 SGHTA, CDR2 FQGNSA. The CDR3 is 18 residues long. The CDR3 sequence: CASSLVLGGGFSSYEQYF. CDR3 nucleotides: TGTGCCAGCAGCTTAGTTTTGGGCGGGGGCTTCAGCTCCTACGAGCAGTACTTC.